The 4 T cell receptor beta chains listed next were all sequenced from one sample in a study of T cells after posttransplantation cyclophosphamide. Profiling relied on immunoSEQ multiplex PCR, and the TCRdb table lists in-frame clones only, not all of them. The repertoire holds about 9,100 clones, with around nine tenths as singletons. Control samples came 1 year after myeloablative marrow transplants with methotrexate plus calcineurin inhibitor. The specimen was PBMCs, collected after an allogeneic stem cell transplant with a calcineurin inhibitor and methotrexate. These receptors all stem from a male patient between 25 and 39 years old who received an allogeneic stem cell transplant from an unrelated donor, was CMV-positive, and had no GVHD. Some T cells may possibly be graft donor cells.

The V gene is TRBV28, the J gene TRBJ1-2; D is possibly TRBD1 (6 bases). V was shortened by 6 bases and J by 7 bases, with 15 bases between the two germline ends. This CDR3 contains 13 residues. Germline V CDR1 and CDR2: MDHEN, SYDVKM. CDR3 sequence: CASRPPQGFGYTF. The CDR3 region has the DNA TGTGCCAGCAGACCACCCCAGGGGTTTGGCTACACCTTC.

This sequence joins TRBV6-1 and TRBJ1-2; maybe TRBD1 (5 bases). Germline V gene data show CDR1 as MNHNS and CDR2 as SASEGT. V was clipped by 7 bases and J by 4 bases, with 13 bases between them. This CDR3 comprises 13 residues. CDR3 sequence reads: CASTPGGTYGYTF. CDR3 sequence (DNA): TGTGCCAGCACGCCGGGGGGAACCTATGGCTACACCTTC.

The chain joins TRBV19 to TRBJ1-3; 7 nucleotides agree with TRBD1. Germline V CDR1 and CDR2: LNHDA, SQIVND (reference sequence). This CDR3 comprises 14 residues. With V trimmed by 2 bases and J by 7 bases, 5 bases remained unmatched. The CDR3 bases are TGTGCCAGTAGTATATTAGGGGGCCTCAACACCATATATTTT. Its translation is CASSILGGLNTIYF. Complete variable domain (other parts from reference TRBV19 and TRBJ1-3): DGGITQSPKYLFRKEGQNVTLSCEQNLNHDAMYWYRQDPGQGLRLIYYSQIVNDFQKGDIAEGYSVSREKKESFPLTVTSAQKNPTAFYLCASSILGGLNTIYFGEGSWLTVV.

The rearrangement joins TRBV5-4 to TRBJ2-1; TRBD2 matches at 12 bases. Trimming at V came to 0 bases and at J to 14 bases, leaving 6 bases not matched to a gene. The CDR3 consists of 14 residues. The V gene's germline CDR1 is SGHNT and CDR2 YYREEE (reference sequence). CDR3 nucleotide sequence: TGTGCCAGCAGCTTGGGGCTAGCGGGAGGGCCAGAGTTCTTC. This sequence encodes CASSLGLAGGPEFF. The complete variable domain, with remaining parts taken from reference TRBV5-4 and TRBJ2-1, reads ETGVTQSPTHLIKTRGQQVTLRCSSQSGHNTVSWYQQALGQGPQFIFQYYREEENGRGNFPPRFSGLQFPNYSSELNVNALELDDSALYLCASSLGLAGGPEFFGPGTRLTVL.